What follows is one T cell receptor (beta chain) and its context. The data derive from a study of T cell repertoires in breast cancer. An expanded emulsion RT-PCR with primers for all TCR V genes paired CD8+ T cell chains. V was clipped by 8 bases and J by 3 bases, with 14 bases between them. This CDR3 is 13 amino acids long. Blocking oligonucleotides added to a second nested PCR suppressed unpaired genes. TCRdb used MiXCR to reprocess the emulsion pairing reads, holding one entry per CDR3 protein. The sample comprises about 40,000 distinct CDR3 sequences, about 48% of which are singletons, and about 60% rests with the top ten.

Sequencing was carried out using CD8+ T cells. The chain combines TRBV12-3 or TRBV12-4 with TRBJ2-7, with D possibly matching TRBD2 (5 bases). The clonotype comes from a pool of human donors with breast cancer or a healthy control (not recorded which). CDR3 sequence reads: CASSQHGDYEQYF. In nucleotides, the CDR3 is TGTGCCAGCTCTCAACACGGGGACTACGAGCAGTACTTC.